This passage covers 30 T cell receptor beta chains from one sample sequenced in a study of T cell changes during pregnancy in multiple sclerosis. TCRdb's copy holds only in-frame clones and misses some; the assay was immunoSEQ multiplex PCR. The data contain fewer than 50,000 clones, about 90% of them singletons. Specimen: CD4+ T cells from peripheral blood mononuclear cells, collected in the second trimester of pregnancy. These receptors all stem from a female donor in good health, enrolled as a control in a pregnancy study.

This chain joins TRBV7-2 and TRBJ1-4; TRBD1 aligns across 10 bases. The CDR3 is 13 residues long. The J segment lost 7 bases and the V segment lost 5 bases, leaving 1 base of the junction unmatched. The germline CDR1 and CDR2 sequences are SGHTA and FQGNSA. In DNA form, the CDR3 reads TGTGCCAGCAGCCGGGACAGGGGTGAAAAACTGTTTTTT. This sequence encodes CASSRDRGEKLFF.

This chain connects TRBV30 to TRBJ1-1; no definite D call. V was shortened by 8 bases and J by 6 bases, with 16 bases between the two germline ends. The CDR3 length is 12 residues. In germline, CDR1 is GTSNPN, CDR2 SVGIG (reference sequence). CDR3: CAGNNREPEAFF. The CDR3 region has the DNA TGTGCCGGCAACAACCGGGAACCTGAAGCTTTCTTT. Based on the CDR3 plus reference TRBV30 and TRBJ1-1, the full variable domain is SQTIHQWPATLVQPVGSPLSLECTVEGTSNPNLYWYRQAAGRGLQLLFYSVGIGQISSEVPQNLSASRPQDRQFILSSKKLLLSDSGFYLCAGNNREPEAFFGQGTRLTVV.

The V and J genes are TRBV7-2 and TRBJ2-1; a possible D gene is TRBD2 (7 bases). The CDR3 sequence is 15 residues long. V dropped 1 base and J dropped 4 bases, with 11 bases sitting between them. The germline V gene encodes CDR1 SGHTA and CDR2 FQGNSA. The CDR3 nucleotides are TGTGCCAGCAGCTTAGGGGGGGGCTATTACAATGAGCAGTTCTTC. It encodes CASSLGGGYYNEQFF.

This chain connects TRBV18 to TRBJ1-6, with 8 bases fitting TRBD1. From germline, CDR1 is KGHSH and CDR2 LQKENI. The CDR3 spans 18 residues. J lost 7 bases, V lost 0 bases, and 11 bases had no gene match. The CDR3 protein is CASSPPNFADRANSPLHF. The DNA for the CDR3 is TGTGCCAGCTCACCACCCAACTTTGCGGACAGGGCAAATTCACCCCTCCACTTT.

This clone was counted once. The chain joins TRBV30 to TRBJ2-6, with 11 bases fitting TRBD1. Germline-derived CDR1 and CDR2 are GTSNPN and SVGIG (reference sequence). The CDR3 runs to 17 residues. With 0 bases clipped from V and 4 bases from J, the junction kept 5 bases outside the gene matches. The DNA for the CDR3 is TGTGCCTGGAGTGTAGGGACAGGGGGGTCCGGGGCCAACGTCCTGACTTTC. Translation gives CAWSVGTGGSGANVLTF.

The chain uses TRBV5-1 and TRBJ2-1; TRBD1 agrees at 7 bases. Germline V CDR1 and CDR2: SGHRS, YFSETQ. V shed 2 bases and J 5 bases; nucleotides not matched to a gene: 4. The CDR3 is made up of 14 amino acids. DNA of the CDR3: TGCGCCAGCAGCTTCGGGACAGAAAACAATGAGCAGTTCTTC. It codes for CASSFGTENNEQFF.

J is TRBJ1-2 and V is TRBV7-8; D call uncertain. This CDR3 has 12 amino acids. The germline V and J ends were trimmed by 4 bases and 4 bases, with 7 bases remaining between them. Germline V CDR1 and CDR2: SGHVS, FQNEAQ. The CDR3 nucleotides are TGTGCCAGCAGCTCATCAGGCTATGGCTACACCTTC. It yields the protein CASSSSGYGYTF.

The chain recombines TRBV4-2 with TRBJ2-1; 9 nucleotides match TRBD2. Germline assignment: CDR1 LGHNA and CDR2 YNFKEQ. The CDR3 totals 15 residues. After removal of 0 bases from V and 10 bases from J, the junction contained 7 bases not matched to a gene. CDR3 loop: CASSQEAGGPKEQFF. As DNA, the CDR3 is TGTGCCAGCAGCCAAGAGGCGGGGGGGCCTAAAGAGCAGTTCTTC.

This sequence joins TRBV25-1 and TRBJ2-7; 12 nucleotides align to TRBD1. V gave up 3 bases and J gave up 4 bases; unmatched junction bases: 4. The germline V gene encodes CDR1 MGHDK and CDR2 SYGVNS. This CDR3 spans 15 amino acids. CDR3 DNA sequence: TGTGCCAGCAGTGACAGGGACAGGGGGCCGTACGAGCAGTACTTC. Its protein is CASSDRDRGPYEQYF.

For the CDR3, the DNA is TGTGCCAGCAGCTTAATAACCGGGGGTATAGCGGGGATCTACAATGAGCAGTTCTTC. Residues: CASSLITGGIAGIYNEQFF. The rearrangement joins TRBV7-8 to TRBJ2-1, with 8 nucleotides matching TRBD2. Trimming cost V 2 bases and J 3 bases; bases outside gene matches: 15. Germline CDR1 and CDR2: SGHVS and FQNEAQ. CDR3 length: 19 residues.

The CDR3 region is CASSPLLGALNTGELFF. CDR3 DNA sequence: TGCGCCAGCAGCCCGCTTCTGGGGGCACTGAACACCGGGGAGCTGTTTTTT. The chain has TRBV4-1 and TRBJ2-2; D is possibly TRBD1 (6 bases). This CDR3 comprises 17 residues. V was shortened by 4 bases and J by 1 base, with 16 bases between the two germline ends. CDR1 and CDR2 from the germline V gene are MGHRA and YSYEKL.

The rearrangement uses TRBV7-9 and TRBJ1-6; TRBD1 agrees at 8 bases. Germline V gene lookup returns CDR1 SEHNR and CDR2 FQNEAQ (reference sequence). The CDR3 covers 15 residues. V lost 5 bases to trimming and J lost 11 bases; unmatched junction nucleotides: 11. For the CDR3, the DNA is TGTGCCAGCAGCCCCTCGGACAGGGAAATCCCACCCCTCCACTTT. It is translated as CASSPSDREIPPLHF.

The V and J genes are TRBV4-1 and TRBJ1-1; TRBD1 matches 7 bases. Per the germline V gene, CDR1 is MGHRA and CDR2 is YSYEKL. J gave up 1 base and V 4 bases, and 21 bases lay outside the gene matches. The CDR3 extends over 20 amino acids. The CDR3: CASSPPVRGGGQISNTEAFF. The CDR3 nucleotides read TGCGCCAGCAGCCCCCCGGTTCGAGGGGGCGGGCAAATCTCGAACACTGAAGCTTTCTTT.

This chain uses TRBV5-1 with TRBJ1-2, with D possibly matching TRBD1 (5 bases). The V end lost 6 bases, the J end lost 5 bases, and 11 bases lay between the germline ends. Germline V gene lookup returns CDR1 SGHRS and CDR2 YFSETQ. The CDR3 loop spans 12 amino acids. The DNA for the CDR3 is TGCGCCAGCACCCTGGAGGGGTATGGCTACACCTTC. Residues: CASTLEGYGYTF.

The V and J genes are TRBV4-3 and TRBJ1-1, with 11 bases fitting TRBD1. This CDR3 contains 17 residues. Germline loops: CDR1 LGHNA, CDR2 YSLEER. The J segment lost 6 bases and the V segment lost 0 bases, leaving 9 bases of the junction unmatched. The CDR3: CASSQDRGTGGSPEAFF. CDR3 bases: TGCGCCAGCAGCCAAGATCGGGGGACAGGGGGTTCCCCTGAAGCTTTCTTT.

This chain connects TRBV19 to TRBJ1-1; 9 positions match TRBD1. The CDR3 covers 15 residues. Looked up from germline, CDR1 is LNHDA and CDR2 is SQIVND (reference sequence). The junction had 17 bases not matched to a gene; V was cut back by 7 bases and J by 11 bases. The CDR3 loop reads CASTDRGSWGEDAFF. CDR3 nucleotide sequence: TGTGCCAGTACGGACAGGGGTTCTTGGGGAGAAGACGCTTTCTTT.

V and J are TRBV27 and TRBJ1-5, with TRBD1 matching 9 bases. Germline V lookup: CDR1 MNHEY, CDR2 SMNVEV (reference sequence). V was pared by 2 bases and J by 4 bases, with 3 bases of the junction left unmatched. The CDR3 has 15 amino acids. The CDR3 coding sequence is TGTGCCAGCAGTTTAATGGGACAGGGAAATCAGCCCCAGCATTTT. This encodes CASSLMGQGNQPQHF.

This clone was counted a few times. V gene TRBV30 combines with J gene TRBJ1-1, with D uncertain. V was shortened by 5 bases and J by 4 bases, with 11 bases between the two germline ends. Germline V gene lookup returns CDR1 GTSNPN and CDR2 SVGIG (reference sequence). The CDR3 extends over 12 amino acids. CDR3: CAWAGGGTEAFF. Here the CDR3 DNA reads TGTGCCTGGGCGGGCGGCGGCACTGAAGCTTTCTTT.

The chain links TRBV9 to TRBJ1-2; the D gene is possibly TRBD1 (5 bases). The germline V gene encodes CDR1 SGDLS and CDR2 YYNGEE. Trimming removed 0 bases at V and 6 bases at J, with 18 bases between. This CDR3 has 16 amino acids. CDR3 loop: CASSVAMTDILDGYTF. The CDR3 DNA follows: TGTGCCAGCAGCGTAGCTATGACAGATATCTTGGATGGCTACACCTTC.

This chain joins TRBV9 and TRBJ1-2; TRBD1 matches at 7 bases. Germline V lookup: CDR1 SGDLS, CDR2 YYNGEE. The trim removed 4 bases at V and 2 bases at J, leaving 2 bases unmatched. The CDR3 has 13 residues. DNA of the CDR3: TGTGCCAGCAGCCCGGGACAGAACTATGGCTACACCTTC. This sequence encodes CASSPGQNYGYTF.

About this clone: The junction and the germline gene differ at one end; a read error may be behind it. This chain joins TRBV7-7 and TRBJ1-5, with 8 bases that match TRBD1. Germline lookup yields CDR1 SSHAT and CDR2 FNYEAQ (reference sequence). The CDR3 loop spans 13 amino acids. DNA of the CDR3: TGTGCTAGCAGCTTGGACAGGGATCAGCCCCAGCATTTT. It codes for CASSLDRDQPQHF.

This clone was counted only a few times. The chain recombines TRBV5-1 with TRBJ1-1, with D hard to call. V was clipped by 0 bases and J by 3 bases, with 6 bases between them. There are 13 residues in the CDR3. Germline CDR1 is SGHRS and CDR2 is YFSETQ. The CDR3 here is CASSLELYTEAFF. CDR3 sequence (DNA): TGCGCCAGCAGCTTGGAACTTTACACTGAAGCTTTCTTT.

The chain links TRBV11-3 to TRBJ2-2; no definite D call. The CDR3 totals 15 residues. Trimming removed 5 bases from V and 2 bases from J, with 12 bases in between. Germline V gene sequence: CDR1 SGHNT, CDR2 YENEEA. CDR3: CASSPDRVNTGELFF. In DNA form, the CDR3 reads TGTGCCAGCAGCCCCGACCGGGTAAACACCGGGGAGCTGTTTTTT.

The chain is built from TRBV5-6 and TRBJ2-7; 9 bases map to TRBD1. Germline values: CDR1 SGHDT, CDR2 YYEEEE. The CDR3 runs 15 residues. The V segment lost 4 bases and the J segment 1 base; nucleotides outside the gene matches: 6. The CDR3 DNA sequence: TGTGCCAGCAGCCCCGGGACAGGGAGATCCTACGAGCAGTACTTC. Translating gives CASSPGTGRSYEQYF.

This chain uses TRBV6-5 with TRBJ2-1; 8 nucleotides match TRBD2. Looked up from germline, CDR1 is MNHEY and CDR2 is SVGAGI. The V gene end was trimmed by 0 bases and the J gene end by 9 bases; junction bases not matched to a gene: 4. The CDR3 length is 14 residues. The CDR3 sequence: CASSYSLAEVEQFF. Written as DNA, the CDR3 is TGTGCCAGCAGTTACTCACTAGCGGAGGTTGAGCAGTTCTTC.

CDR3: CASRRQSGGATGELFF. DNA for the CDR3: TGTGCCAGCAGACGCCAAAGTGGGGGCGCAACCGGGGAGCTGTTTTTT. The chain uses TRBV2 and TRBJ2-2; D may be TRBD1 (6 bases). Trimming cost V 6 bases and J 5 bases, with 19 bases left between them. The CDR3 totals 16 residues. CDR1 and CDR2 from the germline V gene are SNHLY and FYNNEI.

The genes are TRBV7-2 and TRBJ2-4, with 8 bases matching TRBD1. CDR1 SGHTA and CDR2 FQGNSA come from the germline V gene. J lost 7 bases, V lost 5 bases, and 7 bases had no gene match. CDR3 length: 14 amino acids. CDR3: CASSPQGASNIQYF. DNA for the CDR3: TGTGCCAGCAGCCCCCAGGGGGCGTCGAACATTCAGTACTTC.

This clone was seen more than once but under ten times. The V gene is TRBV19, the J gene TRBJ1-2; TRBD1 matches at 10 bases. Germline CDR1 reads LNHDA; CDR2 reads SQIVND (reference sequence). V shed 8 bases, J shed 3 bases, and the junction held 6 bases outside the gene matches. The CDR3 length is 14 residues. The CDR3: CASRPTGGDYGYTF. In DNA form, the CDR3 reads TGTGCCAGTCGTCCGACAGGGGGCGACTATGGCTACACCTTC.

The chain carries TRBV9 and TRBJ1-2; D remains unclear. The V end lost 0 bases, the J end lost 0 bases, and 6 bases lay between the germline ends. Looked up from germline, CDR1 is SGDLS and CDR2 is YYNGEE. The CDR3 runs 14 residues. CDR3 loop: CASSVDSSNYGYTF. CDR3 in DNA: TGTGCCAGCAGCGTAGACTCTTCTAACTATGGCTACACCTTC.

The chain is built from TRBV5-1 and TRBJ1-1; perhaps TRBD1 as D (5 bases). The CDR3 length is 14 residues. V lost 0 bases and J 4 bases, leaving 10 bases between the germline ends. The germline V gene encodes CDR1 SGHRS and CDR2 YFSETQ. The CDR3: CASSLARESTEAFF. The CDR3 nucleotides read TGCGCCAGCAGCTTGGCCAGGGAAAGCACTGAAGCTTTCTTT.